The 25 T cell receptor beta chains presented below share a single source sample, sequenced in a study of control samples from healthy donors and cancer patients (dated by TCRdb to the early 2020s). Library construction relied on the immunoSEQ multiplex PCR assay. The source is immuneACCESS, and TCRdb retained only in-frame sequences with V and J called. Part of the clones is not carried over; for the studies checked, unresolved V genes explain less than half of this, and the remainder is unexplained. This sample holds some 150,000 clones; around 92% were observed only once. The top ten hold 3.2% of the sample. Sequencing used blood. The receptors were gathered from a man aged 30-40 years in good health.

The chain carries TRBV18 and TRBJ1-1, with D maybe TRBD1 (5 bases). V was cut by 2 bases and J by 4 bases, with 5 bases left in between. CDR1 KGHSH and CDR2 LQKENI come from the germline V gene. This CDR3 contains 12 residues. The CDR3 nucleotides read TGTGCCAGCTCACCAGGGGCCACTGAAGCTTTCTTT. Protein: CASSPGATEAFF. Full variable domain (remainder filled in from reference TRBV18 and TRBJ1-1): NAGVMQNPRHLVRRRGQEARLRCSPMKGHSHVYWYRQLPEEGLKFMVYLQKENIIDESGMPKERFSAEFPKEGPSILRIQQVVRGDSAAYFCASSPGATEAFFGQGTRLTVV.

The V call is TRBV27, the J call TRBJ2-7; 9 nucleotides line up with TRBD1. The CDR3 contains 18 residues. Trimming removed 5 bases from V and 4 bases from J; junction bases left unmatched: 18. Germline assignment: CDR1 MNHEY and CDR2 SMNVEV (reference sequence). DNA for the CDR3: TGTGCCAGCAGTGGGGACAGGGAATTCAGGGGTAAACCGTACGAGCAGTACTTC. Its protein product is CASSGDREFRGKPYEQYF.

This chain uses TRBV10-3 with TRBJ2-7, with D uncertain. Trimming removed 8 bases at V and 1 base at J, with 12 bases between. This CDR3 region has 13 residues. Looked up from germline, CDR1 is ENHRY and CDR2 is SYGVKD. The CDR3: CAIGETQSYEQYF. The DNA of the CDR3 is TGTGCCATCGGGGAAACCCAATCCTACGAGCAGTACTTC.

This clone occurred a few times. This sequence joins TRBV10-1 and TRBJ2-1; the D is unclear. The germline gives CDR1 WNHNN, CDR2 SYGVQD (reference sequence). CDR3 length: 14 residues. Trimming stripped 2 bases from V and 5 bases from J, with 10 bases between. CDR3: CASSERLSNNEQFF. The CDR3 DNA follows: TGCGCCAGCAGTGAGCGGCTAAGTAACAATGAGCAGTTCTTC.

This chain joins TRBV19 and TRBJ2-7; 9 bases align to TRBD1. The trim removed 7 bases at V and 2 bases at J, leaving 6 bases unmatched. The CDR3 runs 14 residues. Germline assignment: CDR1 LNHDA and CDR2 SQIVND (reference sequence). The DNA of the CDR3 is TGTGCCAGTAATCCCGGGACAGGGACCTACGAGCAGTACTTC. Residues: CASNPGTGTYEQYF.

The V and J genes are TRBV7-9 and TRBJ2-7; maybe TRBD1 (5 bases). Germline V gives CDR1 SEHNR, CDR2 FQNEAQ (reference sequence). Deletions cut 0 bases from V and 6 bases from J, with 18 bases between. This CDR3 comprises 16 residues. Here the CDR3 reads CASSLADRPSGGEQYF. The CDR3 bases are TGTGCCAGCAGCTTAGCAGACAGACCCTCGGGTGGCGAGCAGTACTTC.

The V and J genes are TRBV6-1 and TRBJ1-2, with D possibly being TRBD1 (5 bases). The V end lost 0 bases, the J end lost 2 bases, and 7 bases lay between the germline ends. The CDR3 runs to 14 residues. Germline CDR1 MNHNS, CDR2 SASEGT. Here the CDR3 reads CASSEAWGNYGYTF. The CDR3 region has the DNA TGTGCCAGCAGTGAAGCTTGGGGGAACTATGGCTACACCTTC.

The chain recombines TRBV6-2 or TRBV6-3 with TRBJ1-1, with D hard to call. Trimming left V 5 bases short and J 3 bases short, with 13 bases between. This CDR3 region has 14 residues. Germline V gene sequence: CDR1 MNHEY, CDR2 SVGEGT. In DNA form, the CDR3 reads TGTGCCAGCAGTCTTCAAACCGGCGACACTGAAGCTTTCTTT. Amino acids: CASSLQTGDTEAFF.

The rearrangement joins TRBV12-5 to TRBJ1-5; a possible D gene is TRBD1 (6 bases). Between the trimmed V and J ends, which lost 6 bases and 4 bases, there was a span of 19 bases. The CDR3 has 16 residues. Looked up from germline, CDR1 is LGHNT and CDR2 is FRNRAP. CDR3 nucleotides: TGTGCTAGTGGCCGGACCGGGGTAGGGGGGAATCAGCCCCAGCATTTT. Translating it yields CASGRTGVGGNQPQHF.

This rearrangement joins TRBV28 to TRBJ2-1; D call uncertain. Between the trimmed V and J ends, which lost 8 bases and 3 bases, there was a span of 11 bases. There are 13 residues in the CDR3. The germline V gene has CDR1 MDHEN and CDR2 SYDVKM. The CDR3 bases are TGTGCCAGCTGGACGGAGCTCTACAATGAGCAGTTCTTC. Translating it yields CASWTELYNEQFF.

This clone was recorded only once. Other DNA sequences in the same sample also yield this CDR3. V usage is TRBV19 and J usage is TRBJ1-1; D is uncertain. The V end lost 3 bases, the J end lost 1 base, and 6 bases lay between the germline ends. The CDR3 extends over 13 amino acids. Germline CDR1 and CDR2: LNHDA and SQIVND (reference sequence). The DNA of the CDR3 is TGTGCCAGTAGTATTCCAGGGAACACTGAAGCTTTCTTT. Translated, it gives CASSIPGNTEAFF.

The J gene is TRBJ1-1, the V gene TRBV24-1; D uncertain. CDR1 KGHDR and CDR2 SFDVKD come from the germline V gene. This CDR3 has 14 amino acids. The V and J ends lost 3 bases and 6 bases respectively, with 13 bases between them. CDR3 in amino acids: CATSDPREGSEAFF. Written as DNA, the CDR3 is TGTGCCACCAGTGATCCCCGCGAAGGATCTGAAGCTTTCTTT.

V and J are TRBV29-1 and TRBJ2-7, with TRBD1 identical over 7 bases. The CDR3 loop spans 13 amino acids. The ends lost 5 bases at V and 0 bases at J; junction bases unmatched: 4. Germline CDR1 reads SQVTM; CDR2 reads ANQGSEA. CDR3 sequence (DNA): TGCAGCGTTAGACAGGGTGACTCCTACGAGCAGTACTTC. It codes for CSVRQGDSYEQYF.

This sequence joins TRBV6-5 and TRBJ2-7, with 11 bases that match TRBD2. J was trimmed by 3 bases and V by 7 bases; bases with no gene match: 8. The CDR3 has 15 amino acids. The germline V gene has CDR1 MNHEY and CDR2 SVGAGI. The CDR3 is CASNTGLAEDYEQYF. In DNA form, the CDR3 reads TGTGCCAGCAATACGGGACTAGCGGAGGACTACGAGCAGTACTTC.

The rearrangement joins TRBV5-1 to TRBJ2-2; TRBD2 agrees at 7 bases. Trimming took 0 bases from V and 2 from J; bases not matched to a gene: 4. CDR1 is SGHRS and CDR2 is YFSETQ in the germline V gene. This CDR3 is built from 16 residues. The CDR3 spells CASSLELAFNTGELFF. In nucleotides, the CDR3 is TGCGCCAGCAGCTTGGAACTAGCGTTTAACACCGGGGAGCTGTTTTTT.

V gene TRBV6-5 combines with J gene TRBJ1-2; D is undetermined. Germline V lookup: CDR1 MNHEY, CDR2 SVGAGI. Trimming took 0 bases from V and 4 from J, leaving 12 bases between them. The CDR3 has 15 residues. The CDR3 loop reads CASSYSIGGAYGYTF. CDR3 DNA: TGTGCCAGCAGTTACTCGATCGGCGGAGCCTATGGCTACACCTTC.

CDR3 residues: CASRDGSGNTIYF. The CDR3 DNA reads as TGTGCCAGCAGGGACGGCTCTGGAAACACCATATATTTT. The chain employs TRBV6-5 and TRBJ1-3; D is uncertain. Germline lookup yields CDR1 MNHEY and CDR2 SVGAGI. There are 13 residues in the CDR3. Trimming shortened V by 6 bases and J by 0 bases, and 6 bases separated the two germline ends.

This rearrangement joins TRBV5-1 to TRBJ2-1, with D perhaps TRBD2 (6 bases). The CDR3 consists of 12 residues. The V and J ends lost 2 bases and 9 bases respectively, with 9 bases between them. Germline V CDR1 and CDR2: SGHRS, YFSETQ. The CDR3 DNA is TGCGCCAGCAGCTTTGGGGGGACTGAGCAGTTCTTC. The encoded protein is CASSFGGTEQFF.

This clone was seen more than once but under ten times. CDR3 region: CAWSPPLGGPGANVLTF. The CDR3 DNA is TGTGCCTGGAGCCCTCCCCTCGGGGGCCCTGGGGCCAACGTCCTGACTTTC. V usage is TRBV30 and J usage is TRBJ2-6; D tentatively reads TRBD1 or TRBD2 (6 bases each). The V gene lost 3 bases and the J gene lost 2 bases, with 17 bases spanning the gap. The germline gives CDR1 GTSNPN, CDR2 SVGIG (reference sequence). The CDR3 is 17 amino acids. Combining the CDR3 with reference TRBV30 and TRBJ2-6 gives the whole variable domain SQTIHQWPATLVQPVGSPLSLECTVEGTSNPNLYWYRQAAGRGLQLLFYSVGIGQISSEVPQNLSASRPQDRQFILSSKKLLLSDSGFYLCAWSPPLGGPGANVLTFGAGSRLTVL.

The V call is TRBV10-3, the J call TRBJ2-3; TRBD1 matches at 8 bases. This CDR3 is built from 16 residues. V dropped 6 bases and J dropped 3; count of bases not matched to a gene: 11. Germline values: CDR1 ENHRY, CDR2 SYGVKD. CDR3 protein: CAISKGDRGGTDTQYF. For the CDR3, the DNA is TGTGCCATCAGCAAGGGAGACAGGGGTGGGACAGATACGCAGTATTTT.

The chain has TRBV7-9 and TRBJ2-1; 9 bases map to TRBD2. The germline CDR1 and CDR2 sequences are SEHNR and FQNEAQ (reference sequence). The CDR3 runs to 17 residues. J lost 4 bases, V lost 1 base, and 8 bases had no gene match. CDR3 loop: CASSLGVSGGAYNEQFF. CDR3 nucleotide sequence: TGTGCCAGCAGCTTAGGGGTTAGCGGGGGAGCTTACAATGAGCAGTTCTTC.

The rearrangement joins TRBV19 to TRBJ2-7, with TRBD1 matching over 7 bases. V shed 6 bases, J shed 3 bases, and the junction held 11 bases outside the gene matches. The CDR3 is 15 amino acids. Germline V lookup: CDR1 LNHDA, CDR2 SQIVND (reference sequence). The CDR3 here is CASSPTGTRDYEQYF. CDR3 nucleotide sequence: TGTGCCAGTAGCCCGACAGGGACGAGGGACTACGAGCAGTACTTC.

The chain couples TRBV25-1 to TRBJ1-1; D is uncertain. This CDR3 region has 14 residues. Per the germline V gene, CDR1 is MGHDK and CDR2 is SYGVNS. The V gene lost 5 bases and the J gene lost 4 bases, with 14 bases spanning the gap. CDR3 in amino acids: CASSYGSLLTEAFF. The DNA for the CDR3 is TGTGCCAGCAGTTATGGCAGTTTGCTCACTGAAGCTTTCTTT.

The chain joins TRBV7-3 to TRBJ2-1; D is ambiguous. This CDR3 has 18 amino acids. V was cut by 5 bases and J by 0 bases, with 20 bases left in between. CDR1 and CDR2 (germline): SGHTA, FQGTGA. As DNA, the CDR3 is TGTGCCAGCAGCCTACGGGCCCCCACTTATAGCTCCTACAATGAGCAGTTCTTC. It codes for CASSLRAPTYSSYNEQFF.

The chain employs TRBV4-1 and TRBJ2-7; 11 bases map to TRBD2. The germline V gene encodes CDR1 MGHRA and CDR2 YSYEKL. Losses at the gene ends were 0 bases for V and 6 bases for J; bases not matched to a gene: 4. CDR3 length: 15 residues. CDR3 coding DNA: TGCGCCAGCAGCCAAGACGTAGCGGGGGGGGTCGAGCAGTACTTC. This sequence encodes CASSQDVAGGVEQYF.